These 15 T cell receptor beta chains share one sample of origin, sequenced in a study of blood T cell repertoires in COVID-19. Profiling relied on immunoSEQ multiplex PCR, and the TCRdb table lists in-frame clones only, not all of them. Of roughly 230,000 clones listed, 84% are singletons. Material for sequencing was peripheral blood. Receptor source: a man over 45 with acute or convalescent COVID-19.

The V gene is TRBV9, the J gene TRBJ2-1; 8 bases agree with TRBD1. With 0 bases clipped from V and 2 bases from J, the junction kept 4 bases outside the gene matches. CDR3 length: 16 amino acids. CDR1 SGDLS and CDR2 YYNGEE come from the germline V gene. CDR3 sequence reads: CASSVVGTGTYNEQFF. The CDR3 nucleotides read TGTGCCAGCAGCGTAGTAGGGACAGGTACCTACAATGAGCAGTTCTTC.

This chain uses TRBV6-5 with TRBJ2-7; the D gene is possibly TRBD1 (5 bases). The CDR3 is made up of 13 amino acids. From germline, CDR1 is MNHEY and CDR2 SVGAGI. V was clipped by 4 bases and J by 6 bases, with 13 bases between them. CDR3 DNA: TGTGCCAGCAGTTCCAACCCAGGGTCCGAGCAGTACTTC. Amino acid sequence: CASSSNPGSEQYF.

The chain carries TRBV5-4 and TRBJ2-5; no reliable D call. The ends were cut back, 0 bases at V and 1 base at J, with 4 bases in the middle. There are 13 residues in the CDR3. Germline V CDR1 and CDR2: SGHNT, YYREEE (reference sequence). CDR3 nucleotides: TGTGCCAGCAGCTTGGACTTCCAAGAGACCCAGTACTTC. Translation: CASSLDFQETQYF.

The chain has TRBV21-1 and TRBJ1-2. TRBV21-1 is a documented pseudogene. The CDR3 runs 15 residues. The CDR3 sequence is CASRVSFGVGYGYTF. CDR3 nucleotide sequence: TGTGCCAGCCGGGTTAGCTTCGGGGTAGGGTATGGCTACACCTTC.

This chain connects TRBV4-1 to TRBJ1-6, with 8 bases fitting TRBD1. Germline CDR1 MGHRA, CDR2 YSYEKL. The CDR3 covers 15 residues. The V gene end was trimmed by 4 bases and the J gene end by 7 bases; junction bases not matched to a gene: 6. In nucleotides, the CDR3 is TGCGCCAGCAGCCCGACAGGGGAGAGGAATTCACCCCTCCACTTT. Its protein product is CASSPTGERNSPLHF.

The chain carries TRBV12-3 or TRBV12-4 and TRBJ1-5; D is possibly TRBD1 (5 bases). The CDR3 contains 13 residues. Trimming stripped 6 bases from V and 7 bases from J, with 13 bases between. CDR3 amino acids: CASSQDRPQPQHF. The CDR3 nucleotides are TGTGCCAGCAGCCAAGACAGACCACAGCCCCAGCATTTT.

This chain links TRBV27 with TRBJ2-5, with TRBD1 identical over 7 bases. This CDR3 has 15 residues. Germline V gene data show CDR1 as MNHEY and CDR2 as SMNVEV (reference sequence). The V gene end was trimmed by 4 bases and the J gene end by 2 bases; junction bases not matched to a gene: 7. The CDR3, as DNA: TGTGCCAGCAGTTCGAGTGACAGGGTTCAAGAGACCCAGTACTTC. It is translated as CASSSSDRVQETQYF.

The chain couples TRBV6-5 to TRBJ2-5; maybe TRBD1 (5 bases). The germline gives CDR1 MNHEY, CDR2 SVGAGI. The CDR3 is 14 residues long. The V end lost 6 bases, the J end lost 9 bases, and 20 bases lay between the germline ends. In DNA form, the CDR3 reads TGTGCCAGCAGCCCCCGTGACAGCTCCGGTGCCCAGTACTTC. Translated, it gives CASSPRDSSGAQYF.

CDR3 sequence (DNA): TGTGCCAGCAGCAAAGAGCTTGGCGGAGATTGGAGTGGAAAACTGTTTTTT. Translating it yields CASSKELGGDWSGKLFF. J is TRBJ1-4 and V is TRBV21-1. TRBV21-1 is deemed a pseudogene. The length of the CDR3 is 17 residues.

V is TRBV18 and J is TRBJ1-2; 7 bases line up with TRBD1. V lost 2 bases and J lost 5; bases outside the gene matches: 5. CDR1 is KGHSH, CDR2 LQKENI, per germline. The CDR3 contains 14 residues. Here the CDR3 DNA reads TGTGCCAGCTCACCAACAGGGGATGGATATGGCTACACCTTC. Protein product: CASSPTGDGYGYTF.

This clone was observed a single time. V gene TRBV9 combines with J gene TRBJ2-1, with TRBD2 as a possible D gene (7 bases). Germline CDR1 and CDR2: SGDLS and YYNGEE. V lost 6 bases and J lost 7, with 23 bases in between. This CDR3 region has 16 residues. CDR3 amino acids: CASTKKGEGSWNEQFF. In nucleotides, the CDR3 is TGTGCCAGCACCAAGAAGGGGGAGGGGTCGTGGAATGAGCAGTTCTTC.

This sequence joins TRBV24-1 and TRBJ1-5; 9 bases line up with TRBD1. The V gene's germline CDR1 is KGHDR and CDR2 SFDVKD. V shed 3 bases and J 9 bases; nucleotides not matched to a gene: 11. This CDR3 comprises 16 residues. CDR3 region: CATSDVGTGTSGPQHF. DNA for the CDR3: TGTGCCACCAGTGATGTCGGGACAGGGACCAGTGGGCCCCAGCATTTT.

DNA for the CDR3: TGTGCCAGCCGACGACTAGGGGCTTACGAGCAGTACTTC. This sequence encodes CASRRLGAYEQYF. V is TRBV5-6 and J is TRBJ2-7; D might be TRBD2 (6 bases). V dropped 7 bases and J dropped 4 bases, with 15 bases sitting between them. The germline gives CDR1 SGHDT, CDR2 YYEEEE. This CDR3 has 13 amino acids.

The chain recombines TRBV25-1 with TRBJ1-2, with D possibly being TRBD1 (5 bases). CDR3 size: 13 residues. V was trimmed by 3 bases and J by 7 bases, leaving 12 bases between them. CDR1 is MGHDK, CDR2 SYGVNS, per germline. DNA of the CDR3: TGTGCCAGCAGTGATCAGGGCTTATCTGGCTACACCTTC. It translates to CASSDQGLSGYTF.

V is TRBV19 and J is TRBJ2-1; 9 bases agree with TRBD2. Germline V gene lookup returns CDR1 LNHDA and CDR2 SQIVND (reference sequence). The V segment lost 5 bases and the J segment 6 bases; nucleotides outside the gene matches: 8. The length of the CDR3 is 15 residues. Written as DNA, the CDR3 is TGTGCCAGTAGTTCCGTAGCGGGAGTGGCCAATGAGCAGTTCTTC. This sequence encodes CASSSVAGVANEQFF.